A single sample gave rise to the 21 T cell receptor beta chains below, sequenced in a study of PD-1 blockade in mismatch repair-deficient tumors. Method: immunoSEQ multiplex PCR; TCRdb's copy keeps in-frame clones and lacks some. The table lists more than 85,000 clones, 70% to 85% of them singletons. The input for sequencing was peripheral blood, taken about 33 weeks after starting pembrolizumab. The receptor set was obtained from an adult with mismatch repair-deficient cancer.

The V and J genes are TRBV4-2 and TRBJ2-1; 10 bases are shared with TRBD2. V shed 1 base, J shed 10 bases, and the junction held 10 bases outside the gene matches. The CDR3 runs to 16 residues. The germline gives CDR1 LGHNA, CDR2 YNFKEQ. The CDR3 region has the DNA TGTGCCAGCAGCCAAGGGGGGGCTAGCGGGAGACTGGAGCAGTTCTTC. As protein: CASSQGGASGRLEQFF.

The CDR3 loop is CASSPLVLAIQETQYF. The CDR3 nucleotides are TGTGCCAGCAGCCCCCTCGTACTAGCTATACAAGAGACCCAGTACTTC. This chain connects TRBV7-9 to TRBJ2-5; tentative D call: TRBD2 (6 bases). Per the germline V gene, CDR1 is SEHNR and CDR2 is FQNEAQ (reference sequence). Trimming removed 5 bases from V and 2 bases from J, with 18 bases in between. This CDR3 is 16 amino acids long. Complete variable domain (other parts from reference TRBV7-9 and TRBJ2-5): DTGVSQNPRHKITKRGQNVTFRCDPISEHNRLYWYRQTLGQGPEFLTYFQNEAQLEKSRLLSDRFSAERPKGSFSTLEIQRTEQGDSAMYLCASSPLVLAIQETQYFGPGTRLLVL.

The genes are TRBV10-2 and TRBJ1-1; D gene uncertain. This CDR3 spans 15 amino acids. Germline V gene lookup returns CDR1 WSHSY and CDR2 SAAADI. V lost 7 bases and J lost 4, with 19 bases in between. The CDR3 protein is CASTEAIQAPTEAFF. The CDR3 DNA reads TGCGCCAGCACGGAAGCGATTCAGGCCCCCACTGAAGCTTTCTTT.

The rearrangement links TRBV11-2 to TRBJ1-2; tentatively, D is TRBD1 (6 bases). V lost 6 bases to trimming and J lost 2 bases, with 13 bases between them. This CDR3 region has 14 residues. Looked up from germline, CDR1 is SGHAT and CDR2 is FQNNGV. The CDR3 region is CASRRVQGNYGYTF. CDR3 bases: TGTGCCAGCAGAAGAGTGCAGGGGAACTATGGCTACACCTTC.

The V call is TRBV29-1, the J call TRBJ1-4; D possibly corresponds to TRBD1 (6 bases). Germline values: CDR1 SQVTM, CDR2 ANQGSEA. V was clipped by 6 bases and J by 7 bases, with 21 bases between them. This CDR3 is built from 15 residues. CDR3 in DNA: TGCAGCGTCGCCCGGTGGCAGGGGTTCGGTGAAAAACTGTTTTTT. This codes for CSVARWQGFGEKLFF.

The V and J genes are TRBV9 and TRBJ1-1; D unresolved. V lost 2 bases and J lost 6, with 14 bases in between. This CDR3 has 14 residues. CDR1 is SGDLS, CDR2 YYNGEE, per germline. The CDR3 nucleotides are TGTGCCAGCAGCGTGTCCGGGATTGGGGCTGAAGCTTTCTTT. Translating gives CASSVSGIGAEAFF.

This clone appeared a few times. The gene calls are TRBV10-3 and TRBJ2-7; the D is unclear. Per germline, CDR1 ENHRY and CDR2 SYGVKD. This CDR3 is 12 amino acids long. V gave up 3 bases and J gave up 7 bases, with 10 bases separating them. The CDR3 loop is CAISDRSREQYF. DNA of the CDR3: TGTGCCATCAGTGATAGGTCGAGGGAGCAGTACTTC.

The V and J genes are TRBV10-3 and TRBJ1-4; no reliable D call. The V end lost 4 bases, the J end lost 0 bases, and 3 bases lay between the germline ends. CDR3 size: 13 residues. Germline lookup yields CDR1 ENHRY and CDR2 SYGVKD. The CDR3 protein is CAISAATNEKLFF. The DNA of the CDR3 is TGTGCCATCAGTGCAGCAACTAATGAAAAACTGTTTTTT.

CDR3 nucleotide sequence: TGTGCCAGCAGCTTAGTTTCTGGGGCGGGCGAGCAGTACTTC. Its translation: CASSLVSGAGEQYF. The V call is TRBV5-5, the J call TRBJ2-7, with D perhaps given as TRBD1 or TRBD2 (5 bases each). V shed 2 bases and J shed 6 bases, with 15 bases lying between them. CDR3 size: 14 residues. The germline V gene encodes CDR1 SGHKS and CDR2 YYEKEE (reference sequence). The complete variable domain, with remaining parts taken from reference TRBV5-5 and TRBJ2-7, reads DAGVTQSPTHLIKTRGQQVTLRCSPISGHKSVSWYQQVLGQGPQFIFQYYEKEERGRGNFPDRFSARQFPNYSSELNVNALLLGDSALYLCASSLVSGAGEQYFGPGTRLTVT.

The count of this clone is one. The CDR3 sequence: CASSLWGLGNEQFF. Written as DNA, the CDR3 is TGTGCCAGCAGCCTCTGGGGACTAGGAAATGAGCAGTTCTTC. This chain links TRBV5-5 with TRBJ2-1; 8 nucleotides align to TRBD2. V gave up 4 bases and J gave up 7 bases; unmatched junction bases: 7. Germline V lookup: CDR1 SGHKS, CDR2 YYEKEE (reference sequence). The CDR3 spans 14 residues.

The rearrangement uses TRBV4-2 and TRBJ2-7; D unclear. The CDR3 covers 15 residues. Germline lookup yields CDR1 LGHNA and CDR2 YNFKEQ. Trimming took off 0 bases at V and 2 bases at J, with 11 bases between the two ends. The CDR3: CASSQESGGTYEQYF. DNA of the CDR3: TGTGCCAGCAGCCAAGAATCGGGTGGGACCTACGAGCAGTACTTC.

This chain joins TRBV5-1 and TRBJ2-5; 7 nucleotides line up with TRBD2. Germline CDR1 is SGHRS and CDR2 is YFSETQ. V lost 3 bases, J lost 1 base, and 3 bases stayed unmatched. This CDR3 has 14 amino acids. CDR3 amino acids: CASSYSSGQETQYF. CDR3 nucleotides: TGCGCCAGCAGCTACTCTAGCGGCCAAGAGACCCAGTACTTC.

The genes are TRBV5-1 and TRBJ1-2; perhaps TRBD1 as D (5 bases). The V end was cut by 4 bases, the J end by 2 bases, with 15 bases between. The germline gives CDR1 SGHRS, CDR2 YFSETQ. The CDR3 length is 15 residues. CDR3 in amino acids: CASSTGPSENYGYTF. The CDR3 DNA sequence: TGCGCCAGCAGCACGGGGCCCAGTGAGAACTATGGCTACACCTTC.

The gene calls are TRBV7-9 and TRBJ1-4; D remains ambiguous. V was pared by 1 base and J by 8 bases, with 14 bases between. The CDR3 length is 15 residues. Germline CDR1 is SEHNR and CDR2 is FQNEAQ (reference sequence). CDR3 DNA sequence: TGTGCCAGCAGCTTAGTCGGGCCTGGTTTCGAAAAACTGTTTTTT. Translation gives CASSLVGPGFEKLFF.

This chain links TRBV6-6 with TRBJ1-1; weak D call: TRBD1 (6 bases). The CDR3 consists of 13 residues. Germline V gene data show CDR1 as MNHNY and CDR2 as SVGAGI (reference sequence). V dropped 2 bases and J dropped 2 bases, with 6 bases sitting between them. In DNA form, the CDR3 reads TGTGCCAGCAGTTACGGGACAAACACTGAAGCTTTCTTT. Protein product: CASSYGTNTEAFF.

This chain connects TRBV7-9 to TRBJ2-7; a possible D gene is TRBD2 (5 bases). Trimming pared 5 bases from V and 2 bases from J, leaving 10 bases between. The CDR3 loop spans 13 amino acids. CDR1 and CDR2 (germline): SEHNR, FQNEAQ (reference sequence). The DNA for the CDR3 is TGTGCCAGCAGCCCGGGATACCCCTACGAGCAGTACTTC. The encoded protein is CASSPGYPYEQYF.

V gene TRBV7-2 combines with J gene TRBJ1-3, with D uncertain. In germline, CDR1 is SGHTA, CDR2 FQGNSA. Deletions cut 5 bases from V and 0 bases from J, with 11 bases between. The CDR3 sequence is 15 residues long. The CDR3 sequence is CASSSRLLSGNTIYF. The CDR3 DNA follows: TGTGCCAGCAGCAGCAGGTTACTCTCTGGAAACACCATATATTTT.

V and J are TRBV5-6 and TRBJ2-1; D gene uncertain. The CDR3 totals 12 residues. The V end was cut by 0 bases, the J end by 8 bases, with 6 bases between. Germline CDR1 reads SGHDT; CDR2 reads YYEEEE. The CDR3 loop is CASSLVVDEQFF. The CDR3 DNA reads TGTGCCAGCAGCTTGGTTGTGGATGAGCAGTTCTTC.

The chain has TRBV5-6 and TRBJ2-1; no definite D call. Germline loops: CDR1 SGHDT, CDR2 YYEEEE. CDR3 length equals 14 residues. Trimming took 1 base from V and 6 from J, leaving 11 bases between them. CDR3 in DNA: TGTGCCAGCAGCTTGCGGCGACTCTTCAATGAGCAGTTCTTC. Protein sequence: CASSLRRLFNEQFF.

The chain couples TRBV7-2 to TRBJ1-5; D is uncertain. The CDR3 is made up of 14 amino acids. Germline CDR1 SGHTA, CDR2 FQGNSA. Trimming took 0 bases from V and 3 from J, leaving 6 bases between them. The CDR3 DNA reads TGTGCCAGCAGCTTAGCGAATAACAATCAGCCCCAGCATTTT. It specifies CASSLANNNQPQHF.

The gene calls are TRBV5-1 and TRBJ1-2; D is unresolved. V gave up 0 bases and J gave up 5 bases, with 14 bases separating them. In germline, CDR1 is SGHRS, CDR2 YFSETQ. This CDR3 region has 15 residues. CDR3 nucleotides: TGCGCCAGCAGCTTGGCCCAGCCCACATGGTATGGCTACACCTTC. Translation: CASSLAQPTWYGYTF.